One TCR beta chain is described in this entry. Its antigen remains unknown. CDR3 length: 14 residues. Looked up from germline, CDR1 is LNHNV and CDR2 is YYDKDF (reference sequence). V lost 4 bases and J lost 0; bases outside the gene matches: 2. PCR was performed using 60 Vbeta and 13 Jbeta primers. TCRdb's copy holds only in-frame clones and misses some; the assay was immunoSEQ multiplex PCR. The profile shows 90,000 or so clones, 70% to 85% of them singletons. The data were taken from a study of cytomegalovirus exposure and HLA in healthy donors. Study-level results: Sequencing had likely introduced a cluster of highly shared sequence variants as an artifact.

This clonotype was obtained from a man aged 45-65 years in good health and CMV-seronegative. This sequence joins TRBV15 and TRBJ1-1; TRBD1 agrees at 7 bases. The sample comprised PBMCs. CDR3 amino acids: CATSTGGMNTEAFF. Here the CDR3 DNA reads TGTGCCACCAGCACAGGGGGGATGAACACTGAAGCTTTCTTT. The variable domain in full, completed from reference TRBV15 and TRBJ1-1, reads DAMVIQNPRYQVTQFGKPVTLSCSQTLNHNVMYWYQQKSSQAPKLLFHYYDKDFNNEADTPDNFQSRRPNTSFCFLDIRSPGLGDTAMYLCATSTGGMNTEAFFGQGTRLTVV.